The table lists the clone carrying this TCR beta chain with many counts. The hyperthyroidism was newly diagnosed and had lasted under 2 months; the patients were aged 18 to 65. This entry is derived from a study of T cells in Graves' hyperthyroidism and ophthalmopathy. Template material for amplifying TCR beta CDR3 regions consisted of RNA transcripts. Carried out on the TCR CDR3, a first-round RT-PCR used the HTBI primer set. TCRdb re-analysed the multiplex PCR reads in MiXCR, keeping a single row per CDR3 protein. The repertoire consists of about 260,000 distinct CDR3 sequences, with 25% occurring once and the leading ten covering 25% to 30%. Sequencing was done on a sample of blood. The source of this sequence is a middle-aged man with Graves' hyperthyroidism that later progressed to Graves' ophthalmopathy.

In DNA form, the CDR3 reads TGTGCCAGCACTCCATTTCCCGGGACAGTCGACGAGCAGTACTTC. Amino acids: CASTPFPGTVDEQYF. The chain joins TRBV12-3 or TRBV12-4 to TRBJ2-7; 7 positions match TRBD1. Losses at the gene ends were 7 bases for V and 5 bases for J; bases not matched to a gene: 14. The CDR3 is 15 amino acids.